The rows below give T cell receptor beta chains drawn from one sample of a study of cytomegalovirus exposure and HLA in healthy donors. TCRdb keeps only in-frame clones here, not all; method: immunoSEQ multiplex PCR. The table has some 110,000 clones, 94% seen once. The sequenced material came from PBMCs. The receptor set was obtained from a woman under 30 in good health and CMV-seronegative. CDR3s include the opening cysteine and the closing phenylalanine or tryptophan. A D gene is named only where the DNA matches it firmly. Size is stated for part of the rows, as once, few or many counts, or as a class when the clone is expanded.

TRBV4-1	.	TRBJ1-6	.	TGCGCCAGCAGCCAATCGGAGGGAAATGCATCACCCCTCCACTTT	CASSQSEGNASPLHF
TRBV4-1	.	TRBJ1-4	.	TGCGCCAGCAGCCAAGAGGGCTATAATGAAAAACTGTTTTTT	CASSQEGYNEKLFF
TRBV19	.	TRBJ1-1	.	TGTGCCAGTAGTACCCCCGGCACGTCGGAGGGCACTGAAGCTTTCTTT	CASSTPGTSEGTEAFF
TRBV18	.	TRBJ2-7	TRBD2	TGTGCCAGCTCACCAGATAGCGGGAGAGGTAGCGAGCAGTACTTC	CASSPDSGRGSEQYF
TRBV18	.	TRBJ2-4	TRBD1	TGTGCCAGCTCACCACCGACAGGGTGGGCCAAAAACATTCAGTACTTC	CASSPPTGWAKNIQYF
TRBV6-5	.	TRBJ2-1	TRBD2	TGTGCCAGCAGACTAGCGGAATACAATGAGCAGTTCTTC	CASRLAEYNEQFF
TRBV2	once	TRBJ1-1	.	TGTGCCAGCAGTGAGAGGACGCCGGGACATATGAACACTGAAGCTTTCTTT	CASSERTPGHMNTEAFF
TRBV6-6	.	TRBJ2-1	TRBD2	TGTGCCAGCAGTAAAAGGGAGGGCGCGTACAATGAGCAGTTCTTC	CASSKREGAYNEQFF
TRBV28	.	TRBJ2-7	.	TGTGCCAGCAGACCGCACAGAAGTTCCTACGAGCAGTACTTC	CASRPHRSSYEQYF
TRBV28	.	TRBJ1-2	.	TGTGCCAGCAGGTCTCCGGGGAGGGGGTATGGCTACACCTTC	CASRSPGRGYGYTF
TRBV5-1	.	TRBJ1-6	.	TGCGCCAGCAGCTCGGGAGAGTATAATTCACCCCTCCACTTT	CASSSGEYNSPLHF
TRBV5-6	.	TRBJ2-1	.	TGTGCCAGCAGCTTATACTATGAGCAGTTCTTC	CASSLYYEQFF